Listed below are T cell receptor beta chains from one sample, sequenced in a study of TIL therapy for anti-PD-1-resistant metastatic lung cancer. The assay was immunoSEQ multiplex PCR, and TCRdb's table has in-frame clones only and misses some. Among around 100,000 clones, less than 70% were seen once, and the ten largest hold 9.5% to 12%. The sample in question was tumor tissue, obtained at baseline. These receptor sequences come from a person aged 25 to 85 with non-small cell lung cancer. The CDR3 runs from the conserved cysteine through the conserved F or W. A D gene is named only where the DNA matches it firmly. Clone size is given for some rows only: seen once, a few or many times, or a class if the clone is expanded.

J,V,size,D,DNA,CDR3
TRBJ2-7,TRBV25-1,.,.,TGTGCCAGCAGTGAGAGCACCTACGAGCAGTACTTC,CASSESTYEQYF
TRBJ1-3,TRBV4-3,.,TRBD1,TGCGCCAGCAGCCGGACCGCGGGACAGGCTTCTGGAAACACCATATATTTT,CASSRTAGQASGNTIYF
TRBJ2-5,TRBV6-5,.,.,TGTGCCAGCAGTCGGTTCGGGGGAGAGACCCAGTACTTC,CASSRFGGETQYF
TRBJ2-3,TRBV24-1,.,.,TGTGCCACCAGGGGGGTGGCAAATACGCAGTATTTT,CATRGVANTQYF
TRBJ1-2,TRBV4-3,.,.,TGCGCCAGCAGCCAAGATTTGAGGGGGTACTATGGCTACACCTTC,CASSQDLRGYYGYTF
TRBJ1-4,TRBV19,.,.,TGTGCCAGTAGTATATCGGCAACTAATGAAAAACTGTTTTTT,CASSISATNEKLFF
TRBJ2-2,TRBV7-6,few,.,TGTGCCAGCAGCTTAGTCACCGGGGAGCTGTTTTTT,CASSLVTGELFF
TRBJ2-7,TRBV19,.,TRBD1,TGTGCCAGTAGTGCTACGACAGGGTTCTACGAGCAGTACTTC,CASSATTGFYEQYF
TRBJ2-1,TRBV10-2,.,.,TGCGCCAGCAAATCGACAGACCCCTACAATGAGCAGTTCTTC,CASKSTDPYNEQFF
TRBJ2-1,TRBV10-1,.,.,TGCGCCAGCAGTGAGTCGATCGGGAGCTCCTACAATGAGCAGTTCTTC,CASSESIGSSYNEQFF
TRBJ2-7,TRBV28,many,.,TGTGCCAGCAGCCCTATCACTCGTACGAGCTCCTACGAGCAGTACTTC,CASSPITRTSSYEQYF
TRBJ1-2,TRBV3-1/TRBV3-2,once,TRBD1,TGTGCCAGCAGCCGAACAGGGGGCGGTTACTATGGCTACACCTTC,CASSRTGGGYYGYTF
TRBJ1-2,TRBV30,.,.,TGTGCCTGGAGTGTTGTGGATTTGGGTGGCTACACCTTC,CAWSVVDLGGYTF
TRBJ2-1,TRBV6-2/TRBV6-3,few,TRBD2,TGTGCCAGCAGCTCTAGCGGGAACTTTTACAATGAGCAGTTCTTC,CASSSSGNFYNEQFF
TRBJ2-7,TRBV11-2,.,.,TGTGCCAGCGGCACGGGCAGGGGCTTCTACGAGCAGTACTTC,CASGTGRGFYEQYF
TRBJ2-2,TRBV24-1,.,.,TGTGCCACCAGTGATGAGGACATAAGGAACACCGGGGAGCTGTTTTTT,CATSDEDIRNTGELFF
TRBJ1-1,TRBV12-3/TRBV12-4,.,.,TGTGCCAGCAGCTCCCTTGCGGGTGAAGCTTTCTTT,CASSSLAGEAFF
TRBJ2-5,TRBV5-1,.,TRBD2,TGCGCCAGCAGCCTTAGCGGGAGGGGCGAGACCCAGTACTTC,CASSLSGRGETQYF
TRBJ2-3,TRBV7-8,.,.,TGTGCCAGCAGCTTAGTCCACGGACCGGGGGATACGCAGTATTTT,CASSLVHGPGDTQYF
TRBJ2-5,TRBV4-1,.,TRBD2,TGCGCCAGCAGCCAAGACGGGACTAGCGCCCTTGAGACCCAGTACTTC,CASSQDGTSALETQYF
TRBJ2-7,TRBV6-1,.,.,TGTGCCAGCAGTGACCCAAGTGGCACAGCGATCTACGAGCAGTACTTC,CASSDPSGTAIYEQYF
TRBJ1-6,TRBV7-9,once,.,TGTGCCAGCAGACTGGACAGTTCACCCCTCCACTTT,CASRLDSSPLHF
TRBJ1-5,TRBV6-2/TRBV6-3,.,.,TGTGCCAGCAGTTACTCGGGATTCGGGCAGCCCCAGCATTTT,CASSYSGFGQPQHF
TRBJ1-6,TRBV7-8,.,TRBD1,TGTGCCAGCAGCTCCCCGGACAGGAATTCACCCCTCCACTTT,CASSSPDRNSPLHF
TRBJ1-1,TRBV6-1,.,TRBD1,TGTGCCAGCAGTGAGCCGGGACAGGGCGGTCGAGCTTTCTTT,CASSEPGQGGRAFF
TRBJ1-5,TRBV7-8,.,.,TGTGCCAGCAGCTCGACCAAAGCCCATAGTGGGGGCAATCAGCCCCAGCATTTT,CASSSTKAHSGGNQPQHF
TRBJ1-6,TRBV27,.,.,TGTGCCAGCCTACTAAGGGGGGGCGCCTATAATTCACCCCTCCACTTT,CASLLRGGAYNSPLHF
TRBJ1-5,TRBV6-5,.,.,TGTGCCAGCAGCCCAAAGGGGCGAGGCAATCAGCCCCAGCATTTT,CASSPKGRGNQPQHF
TRBJ2-5,TRBV29-1,.,.,TGCAGCGTCCGGTACCAAGAGACCCAGTACTTC,CSVRYQETQYF
TRBJ2-3,TRBV4-3,.,TRBD1,TGCGCCAGCAGCCAAGATACAGGGGGCACAGATACGCAGTATTTT,CASSQDTGGTDTQYF
TRBJ1-5,TRBV2,.,TRBD1,TGTGCCAGCAGTTATCTAACAGGGGGGAATCAGCCCCAGCATTTT,CASSYLTGGNQPQHF
TRBJ1-2,TRBV7-2,.,TRBD1,TGTGCCAGCAGCAACCACAGGGGAGGAGGCGGCTACACCTTC,CASSNHRGGGGYTF
TRBJ2-1,TRBV2,.,.,TGTGCCAGCAATGAGGCCAATCGGGGTGGTGAGCAGTTCTTC,CASNEANRGGEQFF
TRBJ2-1,TRBV6-4,.,.,TGTGCCAGCAGTGACTCGGGTGGTATTGGTAATGAGCAGTTCTTC,CASSDSGGIGNEQFF
TRBJ2-7,TRBV28,.,TRBD1,TGTGCCAGCAGTTTAATATTCATCCGGGACAGCGCAGGGGACGAGCAGTACTTC,CASSLIFIRDSAGDEQYF
TRBJ2-2,TRBV6-1,few,.,TGTGCCAGCAGTGAAGTGGGCAGGAGTTCCGGGGAGCTGTTTTTT,CASSEVGRSSGELFF
TRBJ2-7,TRBV6-6,.,TRBD1,TGTGCCAGCATCTACCAGGGCAGGGGGCCCTACGAGCAGTACTTC,CASIYQGRGPYEQYF
TRBJ2-7,TRBV5-1,.,.,TGCGCCAGCAGCCCGTGGGAGGCATCCTACGAGCAGTACTTC,CASSPWEASYEQYF
TRBJ2-2,TRBV11-3,.,.,TGTGCCAGCAGCCGCGGAGGTGGAGGGAAGAGCACCGGGGAGCTGTTTTTT,CASSRGGGGKSTGELFF
TRBJ2-1,TRBV7-3,.,.,TGTGCCAGCAGCTTTGGGGCCGTCGGGTCTGAGCAGTTCTTC,CASSFGAVGSEQFF
TRBJ1-1,TRBV27,.,.,TGTGCCAGCAGTTCGGGCCTGAACACTGAAGCTTTCTTT,CASSSGLNTEAFF
TRBJ2-1,TRBV28,.,.,TGTGCCAGCAGCCTAGCGGGGGACAGGGGGAATGAGCAGTTCTTC,CASSLAGDRGNEQFF
TRBJ1-5,TRBV18,.,TRBD1,TGTGCCAGCTCAAGAACGGGACAGGGTTTTCCCCAGCATTTT,CASSRTGQGFPQHF
TRBJ2-1,TRBV4-1,.,.,TGCGCCAGCAGCCAACGTGGGGAGTTCGCCTACAATGAGCAGTTCTTC,CASSQRGEFAYNEQFF
TRBJ1-5,TRBV2,.,TRBD1,TGTGCCAGCACCTTGACAGGGGGAAATCAGCCCCAGCATTTT,CASTLTGGNQPQHF
TRBJ1-5,TRBV19,.,TRBD1,TGTGCCAGTAGTACCCGGGACAGGGGGCGGCATCAGCCCCAGCATTTT,CASSTRDRGRHQPQHF
TRBJ2-7,TRBV7-9,.,TRBD2,TGTGCCAGCAGCTTCCCGGGAGGAAACCGATACGAGCAGTACTTC,CASSFPGGNRYEQYF
TRBJ1-2,TRBV27,.,TRBD1,TGTGCCAGCACCAACGGACAGGATGGCTACACCTTC,CASTNGQDGYTF
TRBJ1-5,TRBV28,.,.,TGTGCCAGCAGACTAGGGGGAGGGGGTCAGCCCCAGCATTTT,CASRLGGGGQPQHF